One sample yielded the 9 T cell receptor beta chains listed below, sequenced in a study of tumor-infiltrating lymphocytes in localized non-small cell lung cancer. Assay used: immunoSEQ multiplex PCR; TCRdb lists only in-frame clones, some missing. Altogether approximately 12,000 clones are present, about four fifths being singletons, with the ten largest covering 12%. The sample consisted of lung tumor tissue. These receptors were collected from a human donor with non-small cell lung cancer.

The chain uses TRBV18 and TRBJ2-7, with TRBD1 matching over 7 bases. Germline CDR1 and CDR2: KGHSH and LQKENI. The CDR3 sequence is 13 residues long. V lost 3 bases and J lost 6; bases outside the gene matches: 5. The CDR3: CASSPTGVGEQYF. The CDR3 DNA reads as TGTGCCAGCTCACCTACAGGGGTAGGCGAGCAGTACTTC.

This rearrangement joins TRBV5-6 to TRBJ2-7, with 10 nucleotides matching TRBD1. This CDR3 comprises 15 residues. CDR1 is SGHDT, CDR2 YYEEEE, per germline. J lost 4 bases, V lost 3 bases, and 7 bases had no gene match. As DNA, the CDR3 is TGTGCCAGCAGCTCAGGGGACAGGGGATATTACGAGCAGTACTTC. Amino acids: CASSSGDRGYYEQYF.

The V gene is TRBV9, the J gene TRBJ1-3; TRBD1 might be the D (5 bases). The CDR3 covers 16 residues. V was shortened by 1 base and J by 0 bases, with 11 bases between the two germline ends. Germline-derived CDR1 and CDR2 are SGDLS and YYNGEE. CDR3 bases: TGTGCCAGCAGCGTAAAAGGGGATATCTCTGGAAACACCATATATTTT. Protein product: CASSVKGDISGNTIYF.

The chain employs TRBV6-5 and TRBJ1-1; possibly TRBD1 for D (5 bases). The CDR3 loop spans 16 amino acids. Germline V lookup: CDR1 MNHEY, CDR2 SVGAGI. V lost 0 bases and J 0 bases, leaving 11 bases between the germline ends. CDR3 residues: CASSYSNGRVNTEAFF. In DNA, the CDR3 is TGTGCCAGCAGTTACTCGAACGGCAGGGTGAACACTGAAGCTTTCTTT.

This chain uses TRBV19 with TRBJ2-1; maybe TRBD2 (7 bases). Deletions cut 3 bases from V and 3 bases from J, with 30 bases between. The CDR3 runs to 21 residues. Germline V gives CDR1 LNHDA, CDR2 SQIVND (reference sequence). The CDR3 DNA reads TGTGCCAGTAGTATCTTTCAACGAGGGGGGAGGGCCGGGTTAAACTACAATGAGCAGTTCTTC. Protein sequence: CASSIFQRGGRAGLNYNEQFF.

V usage is TRBV7-2 and J usage is TRBJ2-7; D remains ambiguous. Germline V CDR1 and CDR2: SGHTA, FQGNSA. The CDR3 contains 13 residues. V was pared by 1 base and J by 3 bases, with 7 bases between. CDR3 region: CASSLEGGYEQYF. CDR3 nucleotide sequence: TGTGCCAGCAGCTTAGAGGGCGGCTACGAGCAGTACTTC.

The chain is built from TRBV5-4 and TRBJ2-5; TRBD2 matches at 8 bases. The germline gives CDR1 SGHNT, CDR2 YYREEE (reference sequence). CDR3 length: 14 residues. Trimming at V came to 0 bases and at J to 4 bases, leaving 2 bases not matched to a gene. The CDR3 here is CASSLGAGVETQYF. The CDR3, as DNA: TGTGCCAGCAGCTTGGGAGCGGGAGTAGAGACCCAGTACTTC.

The V and J genes are TRBV9 and TRBJ2-1; a weak D match, TRBD1 (5 bases). V gave up 4 bases and J gave up 5 bases, with 16 bases separating them. The CDR3 contains 15 residues. The germline V gene has CDR1 SGDLS and CDR2 YYNGEE. The CDR3 nucleotides are TGTGCCAGCAGCCCAGTCGTGGGGCCCAACAATGAGCAGTTCTTC. Protein product: CASSPVVGPNNEQFF. The full variable domain, with the rest looked up from reference TRBV9 and TRBJ2-1, is DSGVTQTPKHLITATGQRVTLRCSPRSGDLSVYWYQQSLDQGLQFLIQYYNGEERAKGNILERFSAQQFPDLHSELNLSSLELGDSALYFCASSPVVGPNNEQFFGPGTRLTVL.

The chain is built from TRBV12-5 and TRBJ2-5; D is perhaps TRBD1 or TRBD2 (6 bases each). CDR3 length equals 16 residues. V gave up 7 bases and J gave up 0 bases, with 18 bases separating them. Germline V gene lookup returns CDR1 LGHNT and CDR2 FRNRAP. CDR3 region: CASAAGWGAYQETQYF. The CDR3 DNA follows: TGTGCTAGTGCCGCGGGTTGGGGGGCGTACCAAGAGACCCAGTACTTC. Using reference TRBV12-5 and TRBJ2-5 for the parts outside the CDR3, the full variable domain is DARVTQTPRHKVTEMGQEVTMRCQPILGHNTVFWYRQTMMQGLELLAYFRNRAPLDDSGMPKDRFSAEMPDATLATLKIQPSEPRDSAVYFCASAAGWGAYQETQYFGPGTRLLVL.